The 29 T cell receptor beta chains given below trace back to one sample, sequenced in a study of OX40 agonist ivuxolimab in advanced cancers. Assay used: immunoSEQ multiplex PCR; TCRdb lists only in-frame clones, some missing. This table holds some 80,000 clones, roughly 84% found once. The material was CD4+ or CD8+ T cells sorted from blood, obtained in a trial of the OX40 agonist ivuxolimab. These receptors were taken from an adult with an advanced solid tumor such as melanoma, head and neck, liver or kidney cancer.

The CDR3 reads CASSLPTVGGYTF. In nucleotides, the CDR3 is TGTGCCAGCAGTTTACCGACAGTCGGAGGCTACACCTTC. The chain links TRBV6-6 to TRBJ1-2, with a weak D call TRBD1 (5 bases). With 4 bases removed from V and 8 bases from J, the gap between germline ends came to 14 bases. The CDR3 has 13 amino acids. Looked up from germline, CDR1 is MNHNY and CDR2 is SVGAGI (reference sequence).

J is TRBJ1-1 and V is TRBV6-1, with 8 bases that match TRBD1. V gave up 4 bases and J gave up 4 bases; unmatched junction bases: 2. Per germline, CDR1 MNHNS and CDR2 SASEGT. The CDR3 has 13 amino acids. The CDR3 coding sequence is TGTGCCAGCAGTGTGACAGGGGCCACTGAAGCTTTCTTT. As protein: CASSVTGATEAFF.

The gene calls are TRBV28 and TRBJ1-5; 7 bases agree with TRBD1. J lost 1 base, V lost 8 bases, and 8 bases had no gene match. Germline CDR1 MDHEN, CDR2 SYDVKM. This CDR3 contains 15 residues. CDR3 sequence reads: CASQPGTASNQPQHF. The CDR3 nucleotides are TGTGCCAGCCAACCCGGGACAGCGAGCAATCAGCCCCAGCATTTT.

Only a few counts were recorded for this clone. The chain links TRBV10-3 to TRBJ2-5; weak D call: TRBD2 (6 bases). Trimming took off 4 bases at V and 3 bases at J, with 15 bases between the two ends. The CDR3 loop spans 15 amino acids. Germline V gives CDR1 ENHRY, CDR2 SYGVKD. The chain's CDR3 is CAISGLEGAKETQYF. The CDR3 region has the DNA TGTGCCATCAGTGGATTGGAGGGAGCCAAAGAGACCCAGTACTTC.

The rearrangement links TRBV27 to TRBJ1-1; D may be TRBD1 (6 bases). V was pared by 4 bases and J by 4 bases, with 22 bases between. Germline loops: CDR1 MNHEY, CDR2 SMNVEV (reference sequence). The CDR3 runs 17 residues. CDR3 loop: CASSSETGTPRGTEAFF. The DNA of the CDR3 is TGTGCCAGCAGTTCGGAGACAGGCACACCCCGGGGCACTGAAGCTTTCTTT.

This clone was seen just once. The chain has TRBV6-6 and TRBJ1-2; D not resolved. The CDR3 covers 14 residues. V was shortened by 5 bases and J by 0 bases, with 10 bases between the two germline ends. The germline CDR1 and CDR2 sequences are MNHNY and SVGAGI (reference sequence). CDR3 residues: CASSPRGANYGYTF. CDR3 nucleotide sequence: TGTGCCAGCAGTCCGCGTGGGGCTAACTATGGCTACACCTTC.

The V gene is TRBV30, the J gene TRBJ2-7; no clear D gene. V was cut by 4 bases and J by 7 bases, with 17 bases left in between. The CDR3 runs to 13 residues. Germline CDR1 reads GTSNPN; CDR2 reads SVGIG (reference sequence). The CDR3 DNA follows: TGTGCCTGGAACCCAACGAATAATGGAGAGCAGTACTTC. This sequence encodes CAWNPTNNGEQYF.

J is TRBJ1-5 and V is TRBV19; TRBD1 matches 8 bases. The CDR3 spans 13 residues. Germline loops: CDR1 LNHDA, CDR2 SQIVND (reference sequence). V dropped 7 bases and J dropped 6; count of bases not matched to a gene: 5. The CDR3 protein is CASTRGHGQPQHF. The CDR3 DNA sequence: TGTGCCAGTACCAGGGGGCATGGTCAGCCCCAGCATTTT. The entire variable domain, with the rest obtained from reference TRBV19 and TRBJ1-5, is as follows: DGGITQSPKYLFRKEGQNVTLSCEQNLNHDAMYWYRQDPGQGLRLIYYSQIVNDFQKGDIAEGYSVSREKKESFPLTVTSAQKNPTAFYLCASTRGHGQPQHFGDGTRLSIL.

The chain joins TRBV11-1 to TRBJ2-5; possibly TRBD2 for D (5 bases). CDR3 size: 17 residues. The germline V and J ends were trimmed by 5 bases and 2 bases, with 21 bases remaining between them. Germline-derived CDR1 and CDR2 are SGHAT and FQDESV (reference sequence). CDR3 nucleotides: TGTGCCAGCAGCCCAAAGCCCCGGGGAAAATGGCAAGAGACCCAGTACTTC. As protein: CASSPKPRGKWQETQYF.

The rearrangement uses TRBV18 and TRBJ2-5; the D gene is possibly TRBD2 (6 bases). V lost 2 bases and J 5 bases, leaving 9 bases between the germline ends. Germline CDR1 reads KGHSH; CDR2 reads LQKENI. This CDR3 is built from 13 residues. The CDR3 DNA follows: TGTGCCAGCTCACCATCTGCGGGGGAGACCCAGTACTTC. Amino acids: CASSPSAGETQYF.

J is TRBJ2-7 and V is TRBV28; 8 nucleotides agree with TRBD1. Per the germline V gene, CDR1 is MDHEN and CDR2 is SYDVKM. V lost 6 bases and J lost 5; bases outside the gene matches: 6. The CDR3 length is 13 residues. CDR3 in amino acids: CASRGTGRDEQYV. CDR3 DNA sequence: TGTGCCAGCAGAGGGACAGGAAGAGACGAGCAGTACGTC.

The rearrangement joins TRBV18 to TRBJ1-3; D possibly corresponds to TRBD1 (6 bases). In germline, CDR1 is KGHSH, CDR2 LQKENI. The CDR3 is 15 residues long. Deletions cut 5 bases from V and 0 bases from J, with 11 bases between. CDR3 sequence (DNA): TGTGCCAGCTCAAACAGGGAAGCCTCTGGAAACACCATATATTTT. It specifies CASSNREASGNTIYF.

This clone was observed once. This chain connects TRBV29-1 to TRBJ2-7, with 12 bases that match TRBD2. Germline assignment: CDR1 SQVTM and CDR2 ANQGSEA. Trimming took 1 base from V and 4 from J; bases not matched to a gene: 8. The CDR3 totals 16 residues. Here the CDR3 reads CSVEGGLAGMGYEQYF. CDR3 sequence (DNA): TGCAGCGTTGAAGGGGGACTAGCGGGTATGGGGTACGAGCAGTACTTC.

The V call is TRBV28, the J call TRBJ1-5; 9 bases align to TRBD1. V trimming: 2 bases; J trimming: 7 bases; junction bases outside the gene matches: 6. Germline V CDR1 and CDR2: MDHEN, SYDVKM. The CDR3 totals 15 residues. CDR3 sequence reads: CASSLIGTGRQPQHF. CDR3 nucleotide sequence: TGTGCCAGCAGTTTAATTGGGACAGGGAGACAGCCCCAGCATTTT.

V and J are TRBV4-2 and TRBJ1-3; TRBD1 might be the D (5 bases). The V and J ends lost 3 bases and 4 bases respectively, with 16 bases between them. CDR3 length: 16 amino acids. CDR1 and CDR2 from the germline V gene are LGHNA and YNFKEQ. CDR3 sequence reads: CASSHHGGGTGNTIYF. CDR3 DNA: TGTGCCAGCAGCCACCACGGCGGGGGTACGGGAAACACCATATATTTT.

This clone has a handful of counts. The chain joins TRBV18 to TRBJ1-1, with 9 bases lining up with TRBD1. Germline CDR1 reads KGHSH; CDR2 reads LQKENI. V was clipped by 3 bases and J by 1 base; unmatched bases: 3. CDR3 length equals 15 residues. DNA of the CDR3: TGTGCCAGCTCACCCAGACAGGGGGAGAACACTGAAGCTTTCTTT. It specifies CASSPRQGENTEAFF.

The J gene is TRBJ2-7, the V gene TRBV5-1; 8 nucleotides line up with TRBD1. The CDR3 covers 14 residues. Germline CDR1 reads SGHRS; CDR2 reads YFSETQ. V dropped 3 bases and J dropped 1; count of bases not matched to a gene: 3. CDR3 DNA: TGCGCCAGCAGCTCGGGACAGGCTTCCTACGAGCAGTACTTC. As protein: CASSSGQASYEQYF.

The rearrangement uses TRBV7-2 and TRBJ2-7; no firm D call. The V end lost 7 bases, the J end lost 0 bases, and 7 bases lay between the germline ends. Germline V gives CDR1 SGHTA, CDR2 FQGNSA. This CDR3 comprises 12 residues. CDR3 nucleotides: TGTGCCAGCACTTTTTCCTCCTACGAGCAGTACTTC. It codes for CASTFSSYEQYF.

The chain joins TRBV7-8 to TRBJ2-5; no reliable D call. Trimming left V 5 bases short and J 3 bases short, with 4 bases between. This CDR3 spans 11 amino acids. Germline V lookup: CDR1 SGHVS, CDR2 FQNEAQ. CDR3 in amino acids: CASSVEETQYF. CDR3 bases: TGTGCCAGCAGCGTTGAAGAGACCCAGTACTTC.

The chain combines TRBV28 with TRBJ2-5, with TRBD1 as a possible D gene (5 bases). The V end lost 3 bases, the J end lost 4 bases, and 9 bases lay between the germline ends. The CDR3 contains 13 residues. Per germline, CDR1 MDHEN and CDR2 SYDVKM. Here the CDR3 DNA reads TGTGCCAGCAGTTTTGGCAGGGTAGAGACCCAGTACTTC. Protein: CASSFGRVETQYF.

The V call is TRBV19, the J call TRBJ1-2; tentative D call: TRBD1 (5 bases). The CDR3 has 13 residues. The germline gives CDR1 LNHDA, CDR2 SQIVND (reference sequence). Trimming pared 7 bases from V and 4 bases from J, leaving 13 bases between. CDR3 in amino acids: CASTHRSSYGYTF. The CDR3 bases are TGTGCCAGTACTCACAGGAGCTCCTATGGCTACACCTTC.

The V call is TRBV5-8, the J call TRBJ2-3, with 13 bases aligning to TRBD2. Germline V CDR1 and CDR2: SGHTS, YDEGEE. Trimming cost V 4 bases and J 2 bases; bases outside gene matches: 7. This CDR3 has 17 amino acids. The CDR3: CASSGGTSGILTDTQYF. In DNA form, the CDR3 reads TGTGCCAGCAGCGGGGGGACTAGCGGGATTCTCACAGATACGCAGTATTTT.

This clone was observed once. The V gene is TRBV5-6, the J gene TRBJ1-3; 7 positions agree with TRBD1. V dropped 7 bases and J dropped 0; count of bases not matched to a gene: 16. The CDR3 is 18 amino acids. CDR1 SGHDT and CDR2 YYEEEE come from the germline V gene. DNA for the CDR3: TGTGCCAGCGGAACGACCCCAGGGGGAATTGGCTCTGGAAACACCATATATTTT. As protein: CASGTTPGGIGSGNTIYF.

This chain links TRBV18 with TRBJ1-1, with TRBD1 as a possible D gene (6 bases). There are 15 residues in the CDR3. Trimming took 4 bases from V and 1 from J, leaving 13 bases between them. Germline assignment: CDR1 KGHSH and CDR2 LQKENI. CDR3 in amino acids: CASSLHYRENTEAFF. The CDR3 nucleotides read TGTGCCAGCTCACTACATTACAGGGAGAACACTGAAGCTTTCTTT.

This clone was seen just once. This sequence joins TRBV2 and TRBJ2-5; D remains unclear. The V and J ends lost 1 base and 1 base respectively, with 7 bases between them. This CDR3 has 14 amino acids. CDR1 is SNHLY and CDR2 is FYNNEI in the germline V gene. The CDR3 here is CASSEGGVQETQYF. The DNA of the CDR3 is TGTGCCAGCAGTGAAGGTGGCGTCCAAGAGACCCAGTACTTC.

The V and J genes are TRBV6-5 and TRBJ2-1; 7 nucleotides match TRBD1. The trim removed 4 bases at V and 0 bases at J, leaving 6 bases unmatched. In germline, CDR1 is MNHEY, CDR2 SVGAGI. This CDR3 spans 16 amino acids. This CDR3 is CASSFRTGSSYNEQFF. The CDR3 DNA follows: TGTGCCAGCAGTTTCCGGACAGGCAGCTCCTACAATGAGCAGTTCTTC.

The chain's CDR3 is CASRSSTNEKLFF. CDR3 in DNA: TGTGCCAGCCGCTCATCAACTAATGAAAAACTGTTTTTT. The chain has TRBV28 and TRBJ1-4; D is unresolved. V lost 8 bases to trimming and J lost 0 bases, with 7 bases between them. Per the germline V gene, CDR1 is MDHEN and CDR2 is SYDVKM. The CDR3 spans 13 residues.

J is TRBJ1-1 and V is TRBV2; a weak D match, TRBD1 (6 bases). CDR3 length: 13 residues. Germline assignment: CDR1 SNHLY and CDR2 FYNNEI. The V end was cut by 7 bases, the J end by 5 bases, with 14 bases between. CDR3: CASNRDIGTEAFF. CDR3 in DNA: TGTGCCAGCAATCGGGACATAGGGACTGAAGCTTTCTTT. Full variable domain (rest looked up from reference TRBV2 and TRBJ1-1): EPEVTQTPSHQVTQMGQEVILRCVPISNHLYFYWYRQILGQKVEFLVSFYNNEISEKSEIFDDQFSVERPDGSNFTLKIRSTKLEDSAMYFCASNRDIGTEAFFGQGTRLTVV.

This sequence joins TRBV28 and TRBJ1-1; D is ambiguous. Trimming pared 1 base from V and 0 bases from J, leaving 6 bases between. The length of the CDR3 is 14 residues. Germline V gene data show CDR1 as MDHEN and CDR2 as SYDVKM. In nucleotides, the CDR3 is TGTGCCAGCAGTTTATACCCCTTGAACACTGAAGCTTTCTTT. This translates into CASSLYPLNTEAFF.